This T cell receptor (beta chain) was recorded in a study of blood T cell repertoires in COVID-19. The V end lost 0 bases, the J end lost 6 bases, and 12 bases lay between the germline ends. Germline loops: CDR1 SGHRS, CDR2 YFSETQ. This CDR3 contains 14 residues. Using immunoSEQ multiplex PCR, the repertoire was profiled, and TCRdb retains in-frame clones only, with some absent. Of about 440,000 clones in the sample, roughly 91% are singletons; the top ten hold roughly 4%. The TCR was taken from a woman younger than 45 with acute or convalescent COVID-19. The sequenced sample consisted of peripheral blood. This chain uses TRBV5-1 with TRBJ1-1, with a possible D match to TRBD1 (6 bases). CDR3 nucleotides: TGCGCCAGCAGCTTGGACAGGGAAAAATCTGAAGCTTTCTTT. This translates into CASSLDREKSEAFF.